Listed here is a single TCR beta chain. The antigen this receptor binds is unknown. Base qualities were left out, and no much larger clone turns up one base away. The entry originates in a study of early T cells in non-severe SARS-CoV-2 infection (dated by TCRdb to about 2021). Notes on the research overall: TCR sequencing used bulk RNA from unsorted whole blood, so alpha and beta chains could not be paired. The research as a whole found: VDJdb matching was skewed toward anti-spike CD8 responses and likely underestimated virus-specific expansions, missing private and CD4 specificities.

Set within a cohort of healthcare workers in London, UK, this nested case-control study involved weekly PCR testing of nasopharyngeal swabs along with blood sampling. Between 23 and 31 March 2020, the week of the UK lockdown, healthcare workers were enrolled and then followed up weekly for as long as 16 weeks. The library was generated by 5' RACE. Instrument used: NextSeq 500. In the TCR library protocol, unique molecular identifiers were attached to individual cDNA molecules to correct for PCR bias and sequencing error. Both TCR alpha and beta chains were sequenced, and tight co-correlation was observed between alpha and beta sequence abundances in each sample. The published analysis was carried out like this. Decombinator V4 was used to perform V gene, J gene and CDR3 annotation of TCR sequences. TCRs were defined as expanded if a significant change between any two time points was detected under a Poisson model with p below 0.0001. TCR abundances were normalised to the total number of TCRs sequenced per sample and were expressed as counts per million. A search of VDJdb, accessed on 1 November 2021, was run for TCRs annotated to CMV, EBV and SARS-CoV-2, with TCRs annotated for multiple antigens excluded. TCRdb handled the public reads itself, with Q25 trimming in fastp and clone calling in MiXCR, and kept productive beta chains. Each entry is one CDR3 protein sequence, shown with its most common DNA and genes. TCRdb, not the original authors, processed these V and J calls. This sample holds about 61,000 distinct CDR3 sequences; approximately 12% were observed only once. The top ten hold roughly 1.1% of the sample.

The clonotype was recovered from an adult who was a healthcare worker with PCR-confirmed SARS-CoV-2 infection or an uninfected control (not recorded which). The donor label of this sample is uncertain. This specimen was whole blood, taken at baseline.

The bases read TGCAGTGCTAGCAGGGGGAACACCGGGGAGCTGTTTTTT. Its protein reads: CSASRGNTGELFF. This sequence uses TRBV20-1 and TRBJ2-2; the D gene is possibly TRBD1, with 6 bases matching. V is cut by 3 bases and J by 1 base, and the space between the germline ends is 6 bases. CDR1 is given as DFQATT and CDR2 as SNEGSKA, both from the germline V gene (reference sequence). Measured from the cysteine to the phenylalanine, the CDR3 is 13 residues long. Only the CDR3 part of the read is kept: 39 bases, read in frame from the first base.